These 15 T cell receptor beta chains were sequenced from one sample in a study of post-analysis software for immune sequencing data (dated by TCRdb to the mid-2010s). On the study overall, not on this receptor specifically: Patients showed significantly higher frequencies than controls for a handful of TRBV segments, among them TRBV5-6, TRBV5-1 and TRBV20-1.

Their cognate antigens are unknown. Libraries were constructed by PCR. The reads were generated on an Illumina HiSeq 2500. To reduce PCR and sequencing biases, unique molecular identifiers were incorporated into the TCR beta cDNA libraries. Using fastp trimming at Q25 and MiXCR clonotype assembly, TCRdb reanalyzed the public sequencing data and kept in-frame beta chains. Merged by CDR3 protein, the rows form single entries marked with the most common genes and DNA. This sample is represented by around 200,000 distinct CDR3 sequences; 29% of them were singletons. Approximately 3.6% of the sample is in the top ten clones. Sample: blood. Receptor source: a girl aged 2 to 17 with multiple sclerosis.

The chain carries TRBV20-1 and TRBJ1-5, with D hard to call. CDR1 and CDR2 (germline): DFQATT, SNEGSKA (reference sequence). Trimming pared 1 base from V and 4 bases from J, leaving 8 bases between. The CDR3 is 13 amino acids. CDR3 sequence (DNA): TGCAGTGCTAGAGGCGTTCCTAATCAGCCCCAGCATTTT. Protein: CSARGVPNQPQHF.

The chain recombines TRBV19 with TRBJ2-5, with TRBD1 identical over 7 bases. Near its end, the DNA agrees better with TRBJ2-7, so the J call may be wrong. This CDR3 comprises 15 residues. Germline V gene data show CDR1 as LNHDA and CDR2 as SQIVND (reference sequence). The CDR3 coding sequence is TGTGCCAGTAGTATCCAACGACAGGGAAACTACGAGCAGTACTTC. Translation: CASSIQRQGNYEQYF.

This clonotype was seen more than once but under ten times. The gene calls are TRBV2 and TRBJ1-2; no definite D call. Trimming pared 4 bases from V and 4 bases from J, leaving 10 bases between. Looked up from germline, CDR1 is SNHLY and CDR2 is FYNNEI. The CDR3 extends over 13 amino acids. The CDR3 bases are TGTGCCAGCAGTGCTGGAGGGTCCTATGGCTACACCTTC. It encodes CASSAGGSYGYTF.

Ten or more counts support this clonotype. The chain combines TRBV5-4 with TRBJ2-1, with no clear D. This CDR3 contains 15 residues. V gave up 0 bases and J gave up 4 bases, with 11 bases separating them. Germline values: CDR1 SGHNT, CDR2 YYREEE (reference sequence). The CDR3 loop is CASSLAVLGYNEQFF. DNA of the CDR3: TGTGCCAGCAGCTTGGCGGTACTGGGGTACAATGAGCAGTTCTTC.

Worth noting for this clonotype: This may be a read error, as it is one base from a much larger clone. This sequence joins TRBV29-1 and TRBJ2-1; 7 bases align to TRBD1. This CDR3 region has 14 residues. The germline V gene has CDR1 SQVTM and CDR2 ANQGSEA. CDR3 region: CSVDQGVVYTEQFF. The CDR3 nucleotides read TGCAGCGTTGACCAGGGGGTGGTCTACACTGAGCAGTTCTTC.

Only a few counts were recorded for this clonotype. The rearrangement joins TRBV12-3 or TRBV12-4 to TRBJ1-5; no clear D. There are 13 residues in the CDR3. V was trimmed by 8 bases and J by 6 bases, leaving 14 bases between them. The CDR3 nucleotides are TGTGCCAGCGGACCCCGCGGGAGTCAGCCCCAGCATTTT. Translated, it gives CASGPRGSQPQHF.

This clonotype was detected ten times or more. The gene calls are TRBV29-1 and TRBJ2-3, with D perhaps matching TRBD2 (6 bases). The V gene's germline CDR1 is SQVTM and CDR2 ANQGSEA. V was cut by 4 bases and J by 2 bases, with 13 bases left in between. The CDR3 runs 14 residues. The CDR3 region is CSVGGLLNTDTQYF. For the CDR3, the DNA is TGCAGCGTTGGGGGACTCCTAAACACAGATACGCAGTATTTT.

This rearrangement joins TRBV2 to TRBJ2-5; maybe TRBD2 (6 bases). The CDR3 sequence is 14 residues long. Per germline, CDR1 SNHLY and CDR2 FYNNEI. The V end was cut by 10 bases, the J end by 2 bases, with 17 bases between. The chain's CDR3 is CATWDWSVQETQYF. The CDR3 nucleotides are TGTGCCACCTGGGACTGGTCCGTACAAGAGACCCAGTACTTC. Together with reference TRBV2 and TRBJ2-5, the CDR3 gives the full variable domain: EPEVTQTPSHQVTQMGQEVILRCVPISNHLYFYWYRQILGQKVEFLVSFYNNEISEKSEIFDDQFSVERPDGSNFTLKIRSTKLEDSAMYFCATWDWSVQETQYFGPGTRLLVL.

Comments on this clonotype: The junction differs from germline at one of its ends, possibly a read error. The chain has TRBV5-1 and TRBJ2-7; 8 bases agree with TRBD2. The assigned J gene may be wrong: the sequence end matches TRBJ2-5 better. The V gene's germline CDR1 is SGHRS and CDR2 YFSETQ. This CDR3 region has 14 residues. The DNA of the CDR3 is TGCGCCAGCAGCGTACTAGCGGCCCAAGGGACCCAGTACTTC. Its translation is CASSVLAAQGTQYF.

The chain has TRBV2 and TRBJ1-2; tentative D call: TRBD1 (5 bases). The CDR3 extends over 13 amino acids. V lost 2 bases and J lost 8, with 12 bases in between. The germline V gene encodes CDR1 SNHLY and CDR2 FYNNEI. The DNA of the CDR3 is TGTGCCAGCAGTGAATCAGGGAGAGGCGGCTACACCTTC. Protein product: CASSESGRGGYTF.

This clonotype was seen only a few times. Possible read error: a much larger clone is one base away. The gene calls are TRBV30 and TRBJ2-1, with D perhaps TRBD2 (5 bases). The CDR3 is made up of 11 amino acids. Germline CDR1 is GTSNPN and CDR2 is SVGIG (reference sequence). The CDR3 DNA is TGTGCCTGGGGACCGGGGTTTGAGCGGTTCTTC. Its protein product is CAWGPGFERFF.

This chain links TRBV12-3 or TRBV12-4 with TRBJ1-5, with D possibly matching TRBD1 (6 bases). There are 15 residues in the CDR3. The V and J ends lost 5 bases and 0 bases respectively, with 11 bases between them. CDR3 loop: CASSTGSLSNQPQHF. CDR3 bases: TGTGCCAGCAGTACAGGGTCCCTTAGCAATCAGCCCCAGCATTTT.

This rearrangement joins TRBV2 to TRBJ1-4, with unresolved D. With 4 bases removed from V and 5 bases from J, the gap between germline ends came to 14 bases. The CDR3 contains 15 residues. Germline V gene lookup returns CDR1 SNHLY and CDR2 FYNNEI. The CDR3 DNA reads TGTGCCAGCAGTGCCCTGGGGAGGGCGAATGAAAAACTGTTTTTT. Protein: CASSALGRANEKLFF.

The chain combines TRBV5-1 with TRBJ1-4; D unresolved. This CDR3 is 19 amino acids long. The V end was cut by 0 bases, the J end by 3 bases, with 21 bases between. Germline-derived CDR1 and CDR2 are SGHRS and YFSETQ. CDR3 in amino acids: CASSLGVKLQLGPNEKLFF. DNA for the CDR3: TGCGCCAGCAGCTTGGGGGTCAAGCTACAACTCGGGCCTAATGAAAAACTGTTTTTT. Together with reference TRBV5-1 and TRBJ1-4, the CDR3 gives the full variable domain: KAGVTQTPRYLIKTRGQQVTLSCSPISGHRSVSWYQQTPGQGLQFLFEYFSETQRNKGNFPGRFSGRQFSNSRSEMNVSTLELGDSALYLCASSLGVKLQLGPNEKLFFGSGTQLSVL.

This clonotype has ten or more counts. CDR3 sequence reads: CASSPREFETQYF. CDR3 nucleotide sequence: TGTGCCAGCAGTCCTAGGGAGTTCGAGACCCAGTACTTC. The rearrangement joins TRBV28 to TRBJ2-5; D perhaps matches TRBD2 (5 bases). CDR3 size: 13 residues. The V end was cut by 5 bases, the J end by 5 bases, with 12 bases between. The V gene's germline CDR1 is MDHEN and CDR2 SYDVKM.